This T cell receptor (beta chain) was observed in a study of T cell clusters in autoimmune cytopenias. TRB rearrangements were amplified by touch-down multiplex PCR with mixed TRB-A/B primers. Each CDR3 protein gets one entry in TCRdb, which reprocessed the multiplex PCR reads and gives no DNA. This sample contains roughly 8,000 distinct CDR3 sequences. Roughly 38,000 genome equivalents of blood DNA were amplified for TRB. Germline CDR1 reads SGHNT; CDR2 reads YYREEE (reference sequence). This CDR3 comprises 13 residues. The source material was peripheral blood. The chain combines TRBV5-4 with TRBJ1-2; lacking DNA, the TRBD1 call made by TCRdb goes unchecked. The sequence came from a human donor with an autoimmune cytopenia or autoimmune hepatitis (not recorded which). CDR3 loop: CASRLQGSYGYTF.